The text below deals with one T cell receptor beta chain. No antigen is known for it. Assay used: immunoSEQ multiplex PCR; TCRdb lists only in-frame clones, some missing. The table lists 60,000 to 100,000 clones, 87% of them singletons, with under 25% in the top ten. The sample comes from a study of T cell responses to AZD1222 COVID-19 vaccine. Study summary: Pooling was applied to second doses at about 4 or about 12 weeks.

The CDR3 runs to 12 residues. CDR1 and CDR2 (germline): SEHNR, FQNEAQ (reference sequence). The germline V and J ends were trimmed by 7 bases and 1 base, with 7 bases remaining between them. General observations from the study: Spike-specific TCR breadth and depth both grew after two AZD1222 doses. Clonal diversity was possibly underestimated, and the donors were mostly white British, with more females. Across the whole spike, CD4 TCRs peaked at regions 160-218 and 743-854.

The genes are TRBV7-9 and TRBJ1-1; the D is unclear. This clonotype originated in an adult in good health. Sequencing was performed on peripheral blood, taken on day 0 of AZD1222 vaccination. In DNA, the CDR3 is TGTGCCAGCACTGGACCGAACACTGAAGCTTTCTTT. Its translation is CASTGPNTEAFF.